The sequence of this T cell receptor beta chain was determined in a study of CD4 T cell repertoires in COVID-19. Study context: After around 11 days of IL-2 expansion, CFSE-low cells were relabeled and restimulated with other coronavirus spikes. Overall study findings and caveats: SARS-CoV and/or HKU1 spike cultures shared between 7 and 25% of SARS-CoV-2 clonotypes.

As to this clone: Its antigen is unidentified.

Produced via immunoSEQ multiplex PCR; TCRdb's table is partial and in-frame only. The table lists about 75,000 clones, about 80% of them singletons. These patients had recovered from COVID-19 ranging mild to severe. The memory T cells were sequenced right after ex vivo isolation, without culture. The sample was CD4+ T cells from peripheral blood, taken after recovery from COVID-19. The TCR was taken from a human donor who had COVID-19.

In DNA, the CDR3 is TGTGCCAGCAGCTCAGTTTCGCTGAACACCGGGGAGCTGTTTTTT. Its protein product is CASSSVSLNTGELFF. The genes are TRBV5-5 and TRBJ2-2; no clear D. From germline, CDR1 is SGHKS and CDR2 YYEKEE (reference sequence). Deletions cut 3 bases from V and 1 base from J, with 10 bases between. The CDR3 consists of 15 residues.